The 10 T cell receptor beta chains given below trace back to one sample, sequenced in a study of T cell changes during pregnancy in multiple sclerosis. Some clones are missing from TCRdb's copy, which holds only in-frame ones; the method was immunoSEQ multiplex PCR. The sample has 25,000 to 35,000 clones; over 75% are singletons. The specimen was CD8+ T cells from peripheral blood mononuclear cells, collected after pregnancy. These TCRs come from a female donor with multiple sclerosis, enrolled in a pregnancy study.

J is TRBJ1-2 and V is TRBV19; 7 bases line up with TRBD1. The CDR3 is 13 amino acids. V gave up 9 bases and J gave up 5 bases; unmatched junction bases: 9. Germline V gene lookup returns CDR1 LNHDA and CDR2 SQIVND (reference sequence). This CDR3 reads CASAGTAVYGYTF. CDR3 DNA sequence: TGTGCCAGCGCAGGGACAGCCGTATATGGCTACACCTTC. The full variable domain, with the rest looked up from reference TRBV19 and TRBJ1-2, is DGGITQSPKYLFRKEGQNVTLSCEQNLNHDAMYWYRQDPGQGLRLIYYSQIVNDFQKGDIAEGYSVSREKKESFPLTVTSAQKNPTAFYLCASAGTAVYGYTFGSGTRLTVV.

V gene TRBV28 combines with J gene TRBJ2-7; TRBD1 agrees at 8 bases. Trimming cost V 3 bases and J 7 bases; bases outside gene matches: 11. Germline CDR1 reads MDHEN; CDR2 reads SYDVKM. The CDR3 is 15 residues long. DNA of the CDR3: TGTGCCAGCAGTTTCCGAGGACAGGGTCCGCGTGAGCAGTACTTC. Its protein is CASSFRGQGPREQYF.

The chain combines TRBV10-2 with TRBJ2-7; a weak D match, TRBD2 (5 bases). The ends were cut back, 6 bases at V and 1 base at J, with 13 bases in the middle. The CDR3 runs to 14 residues. Germline CDR1 and CDR2: WSHSY and SAAADI. CDR3 in amino acids: CASRDSGLSYEQYF. The CDR3 DNA is TGCGCCAGCAGAGACTCGGGGTTATCCTACGAGCAGTACTTC.

This clone showed up just a few times. V gene TRBV10-1 combines with J gene TRBJ1-5, with 7 bases aligning to TRBD1. V gave up 6 bases and J gave up 0 bases; unmatched junction bases: 2. This CDR3 spans 14 amino acids. Germline-derived CDR1 and CDR2 are WNHNN and SYGVQD (reference sequence). CDR3: CASRTGYSNQPQHF. The CDR3 bases are TGCGCCAGCAGGACAGGGTATAGCAATCAGCCCCAGCATTTT.

The J gene is TRBJ2-7, the V gene TRBV10-3; weak D call: TRBD1 (6 bases). The CDR3 spans 15 residues. Germline CDR1 reads ENHRY; CDR2 reads SYGVKD. V lost 6 bases and J lost 3, with 18 bases in between. CDR3 amino acids: CAISAADRPDYEQYF. CDR3 sequence (DNA): TGTGCCATCAGCGCTGCGGACAGACCCGACTACGAGCAGTACTTC.

This chain connects TRBV11-2 to TRBJ2-7; 10 nucleotides match TRBD1. The germline CDR1 and CDR2 sequences are SGHAT and FQNNGV. This CDR3 contains 15 residues. The V segment lost 5 bases and the J segment 3 bases; nucleotides outside the gene matches: 7. The CDR3 protein is CASSIGTGDLYEQYF. CDR3 DNA sequence: TGTGCCAGCAGCATCGGGACAGGGGACCTCTACGAGCAGTACTTC.

The gene calls are TRBV2 and TRBJ1-1; D is undetermined. Germline lookup yields CDR1 SNHLY and CDR2 FYNNEI. CDR3 length: 14 amino acids. V gave up 5 bases and J gave up 5 bases, with 15 bases separating them. CDR3 residues: CASSSPGVRTEAFF. As DNA, the CDR3 is TGTGCCAGCAGTTCCCCCGGGGTACGGACTGAAGCTTTCTTT.

This chain connects TRBV28 to TRBJ1-3, with 7 bases matching TRBD1. CDR3 size: 14 residues. Germline V lookup: CDR1 MDHEN, CDR2 SYDVKM. After removal of 5 bases from V and 2 bases from J, the junction contained 3 bases not matched to a gene. CDR3 DNA: TGTGCCAGCAGTCAGACAGGGCCTGGAAACACCATATATTTT. Translating gives CASSQTGPGNTIYF.

V is TRBV5-8 and J is TRBJ1-3; D gene unclear. CDR3 length: 16 amino acids. Germline V CDR1 and CDR2: SGHTS, YDEGEE. The V gene lost 2 bases and the J gene lost 1 base, with 13 bases spanning the gap. The CDR3 bases are TGTGCCAGCAGCTTCGTGGTGGAGTTTTCTGGAAACACCATATATTTT. This encodes CASSFVVEFSGNTIYF.

The chain couples TRBV10-3 to TRBJ2-2, with TRBD2 matching over 7 bases. V shed 8 bases, J shed 1 base, and the junction held 7 bases outside the gene matches. This CDR3 is built from 15 residues. Germline loops: CDR1 ENHRY, CDR2 SYGVKD. This CDR3 is CAIETGEGNTGELFF. CDR3 nucleotide sequence: TGTGCCATCGAAACCGGGGAGGGGAACACCGGGGAGCTGTTTTTT.